A single sample is the source of the 4 T cell receptor beta chains below, sequenced in a study of blood T cells in healthy people across ages. Through a sample-barcoded 5' primer and a J-beta primer mix, a second PCR was run for about 6 to 11 cycles. TCRdb re-called the 5' RACE reads with MiXCR, one entry per CDR3 protein. The sample carries 600,000 to 650,000 distinct CDR3 sequences, 58% recorded once. The sequencing sample was made of blood. The source is a man aged 55 to 69 in good health.

This clonotype was seen only once. The gene calls are TRBV6-2 or TRBV6-3 and TRBJ1-2; no firm D call. The CDR3 covers 12 residues. The V end was cut by 0 bases, the J end by 5 bases, with 4 bases between. CDR1 is MNHEY, CDR2 SVGEGT, per germline. The CDR3 reads CASSYSEYGYTF. In nucleotides, the CDR3 is TGTGCCAGCAGTTACTCGGAGTATGGCTACACCTTC.

This chain joins TRBV5-6 and TRBJ2-5; 10 bases fit TRBD2. The CDR3 is 15 amino acids. J gave up 1 base and V 6 bases, and 6 bases lay outside the gene matches. CDR1 and CDR2 from the germline V gene are SGHDT and YYEEEE. Here the CDR3 DNA reads TGTGCCAGCACGATTAGCGGGGGGTTCCAAGAGACCCAGTACTTC. Its translation: CASTISGGFQETQYF. The complete variable domain, with remaining parts taken from reference TRBV5-6 and TRBJ2-5, reads DAGVTQSPTHLIKTRGQQVTLRCSPKSGHDTVSWYQQALGQGPQFIFQYYEEEERQRGNFPDRFSGHQFPNYSSELNVNALLLGDSALYLCASTISGGFQETQYFGPGTRLLVL.

This clonotype was seen once. The gene calls are TRBV28 and TRBJ1-4; TRBD1 matches 7 bases. CDR1 and CDR2 (germline): MDHEN, SYDVKM. This CDR3 contains 15 residues. The J segment lost 8 bases and the V segment lost 5 bases, leaving 11 bases of the junction unmatched. The CDR3 coding sequence is TGTGCCAGCAGTGACACAGGGGTAAGGAGGGAAAAACTGTTTTTT. This codes for CASSDTGVRREKLFF. Complete variable domain (other parts from reference TRBV28 and TRBJ1-4): DVKVTQSSRYLVKRTGEKVFLECVQDMDHENMFWYRQDPGLGLRLIYFSYDVKMKEKGDIPEGYSVSREKKERFSLILESASTNQTSMYLCASSDTGVRREKLFFGSGTQLSVL.

The rearrangement uses TRBV3-1 and TRBJ2-1; TRBD2 is a possible D gene (6 bases). V lost 1 base, J lost 7 bases, and 8 bases lay in between. CDR3 length: 13 residues. The germline V gene encodes CDR1 LGHDT and CDR2 YNNKEL (reference sequence). CDR3 nucleotide sequence: TGTGCCAGCAGCCAAGGACTAGTAAATGAGCAGTTCTTC. This translates into CASSQGLVNEQFF.